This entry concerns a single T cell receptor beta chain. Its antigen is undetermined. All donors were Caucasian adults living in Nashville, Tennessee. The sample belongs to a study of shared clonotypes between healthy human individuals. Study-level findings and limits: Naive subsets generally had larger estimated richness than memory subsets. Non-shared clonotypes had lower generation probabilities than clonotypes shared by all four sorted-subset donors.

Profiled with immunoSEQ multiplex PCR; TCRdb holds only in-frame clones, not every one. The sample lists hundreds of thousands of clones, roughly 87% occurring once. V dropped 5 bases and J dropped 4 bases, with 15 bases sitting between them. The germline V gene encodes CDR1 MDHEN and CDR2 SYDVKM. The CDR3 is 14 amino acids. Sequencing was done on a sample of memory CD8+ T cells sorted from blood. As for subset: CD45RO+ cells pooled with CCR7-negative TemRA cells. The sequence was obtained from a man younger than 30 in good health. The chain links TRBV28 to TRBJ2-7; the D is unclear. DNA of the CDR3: TGTGCCAGCAGTCTCCCGGGTGAAACTTACGAGCAGTACTTC. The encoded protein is CASSLPGETYEQYF.